This T cell receptor (beta chain) originates from a study of T cells in Graves' hyperthyroidism and ophthalmopathy. Findings and caveats of the study: Ophthalmopathy was separated from stable hyperthyroidism by a 13 V-J model. Most thyroid clonotypes expanded above 0.001 appeared in blood too.

This clonotype was observed at least ten times. Its antigen remains unidentified. A NOSPECS grade of at least 4, a Clinical Activity Score of at least 3 and duration under 3 months were recorded in ophthalmopathy patients. The source of the PBMCs was less than 12 ml of fresh peripheral blood. CDR3 length equals 15 residues. From germline, CDR1 is SEHNR and CDR2 FQNEAQ (reference sequence). With 4 bases clipped from V and 5 bases from J, the junction kept 8 bases outside the gene matches. From RNA transcripts, TCR beta CDR3 regions were amplified. A set of HTBI primers served as the primers for a first-round RT-PCR of the TCR CDR3. MiXCR, applied by TCRdb to the multiplex PCR reads, yields one record per CDR3 protein. The repertoire consists of over 350,000 distinct CDR3 sequences, with over 12% occurring once and the leading ten covering roughly 13%.

The genes are TRBV7-9 and TRBJ2-7; 10 bases align to TRBD1. Material for sequencing was blood. The sequence came from a man between 18 and 29 years old with Graves' ophthalmopathy. DNA of the CDR3: TGTGCCAGCAGCTCGACCGGGACAGGGGACAACGAGCAGTACTTC. Translated, it gives CASSSTGTGDNEQYF.